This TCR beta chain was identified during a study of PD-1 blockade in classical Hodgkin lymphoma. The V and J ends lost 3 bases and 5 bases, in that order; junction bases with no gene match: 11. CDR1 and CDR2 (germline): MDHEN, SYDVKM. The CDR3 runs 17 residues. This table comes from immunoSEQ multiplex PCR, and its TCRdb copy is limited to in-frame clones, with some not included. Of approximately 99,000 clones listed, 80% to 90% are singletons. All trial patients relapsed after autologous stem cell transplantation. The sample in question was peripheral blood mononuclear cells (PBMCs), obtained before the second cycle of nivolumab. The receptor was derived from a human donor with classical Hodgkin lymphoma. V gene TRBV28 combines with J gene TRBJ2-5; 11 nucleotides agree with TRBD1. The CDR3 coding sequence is TGTGCCAGCAGTTTCCTAGGATCGGGACAGGGGGGGGAGACCCAGTACTTC. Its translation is CASSFLGSGQGGETQYF.